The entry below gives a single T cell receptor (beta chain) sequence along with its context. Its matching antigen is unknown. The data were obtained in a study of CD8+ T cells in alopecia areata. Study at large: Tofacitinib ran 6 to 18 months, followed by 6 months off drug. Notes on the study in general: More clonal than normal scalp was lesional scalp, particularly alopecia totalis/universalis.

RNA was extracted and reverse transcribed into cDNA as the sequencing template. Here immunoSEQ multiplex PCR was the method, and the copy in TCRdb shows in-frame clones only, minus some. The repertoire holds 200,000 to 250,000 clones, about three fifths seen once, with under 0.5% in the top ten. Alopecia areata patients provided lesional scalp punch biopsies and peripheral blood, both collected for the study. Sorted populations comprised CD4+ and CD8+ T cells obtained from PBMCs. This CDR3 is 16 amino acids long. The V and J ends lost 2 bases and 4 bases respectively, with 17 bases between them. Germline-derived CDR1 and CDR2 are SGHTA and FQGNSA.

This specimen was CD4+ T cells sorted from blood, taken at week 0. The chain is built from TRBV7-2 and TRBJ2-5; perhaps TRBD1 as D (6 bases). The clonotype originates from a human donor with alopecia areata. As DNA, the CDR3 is TGTGCCAGCAGCTTAACAGGGCGTACACTGAGAGAGACCCAGTACTTC. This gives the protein CASSLTGRTLRETQYF. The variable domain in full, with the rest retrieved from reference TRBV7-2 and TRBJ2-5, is GAGVSQSPSNKVTEKGKDVELRCDPISGHTALYWYRQSLGQGLEFLIYFQGNSAPDKSGLPSDRFSAERTGGSVSTLTIQRTQQEDSAVYLCASSLTGRTLRETQYFGPGTRLLVL.